This T cell receptor beta chain originates from a study of blood T cell repertoires in COVID-19 (TCRdb year 2020). Notes on the research overall: Collaborator samples came from the United States, Italy and Spain and covered acute and convalescent phases of COVID-19. Where HLA class I and class II types were available, the types were taken from metadata supplied by the sample provider, not from assay-based typing. The prospective study material was composed of cDNA or gDNA derived from T cells, B-cell-depleted T cells, or PBMCs. The samples were drawn from the first 160 participants of the ongoing ImmuneRACE study and from 1,200 or so subjects provided by 6 global collaborators. A freely available public database, intended as a resource for researchers studying the immune response to SARS-CoV-2, is where the repertoires were released. Subjects who had been exposed to COVID-19, were actively infected with it, or had recovered from it provided the deeply sampled blood TCRbeta repertoires that made up the dataset. The sample metadata nearly always contained a de-identified subject ID, COVID-19 status, age in years and sex.

The germline V gene (reference sequence) provides CDR1 SEHNR and CDR2 FQNEAQ. V is pared back by 5 bases and J by 8 bases, with 12 bases lying between the germline termini. The CDR3 holds 13 amino acids from the cysteine to the phenylalanine. Here the CDR3 DNA is all that survives: 39 bases in frame from base 1. In regard to this clone: No cognate antigen has been identified for it. Base qualities are not provided; no much larger clone lies one nucleotide away.

Enrolling through a virtual design, the prospective study's participants ranged in age from roughly 18 to 95 years and lived across 20 to 25 United States geographic areas. To assign participants to cohorts, the prospective study relied on clinical history that participants themselves reported in a screening survey and a study questionnaire. Mobile phlebotomists in the prospective study collected whole blood, serum and a nasopharyngeal or oropharyngeal swab from every participant. Over an approximately 2-month period, participants in the prospective study had the option of providing additional blood draws and questionnaires. Before DNA extraction, blood samples from the prospective study were shipped at room temperature or frozen. TCRbeta CDR3 regions were amplified from genomic DNA using the immunoSEQ Assay, a bias-controlled multiplex PCR. The original pipeline was this. The number of nucleated cells in each sample was estimated from the amplification of reference gene primers within the assay. Sequence reads were collapsed and filtered to measure the absolute abundance of every unique TCRbeta CDR3 rearrangement. For each sample, productive Simpson clonality was calculated as the square root of Simpson's diversity index over productive rearrangements. What TCRdb holds here is the immuneACCESS table cut down to in-frame rearrangements. Part of the clones is not present; checked against another copy, under half of the missing clones reflect an unresolved V gene, and the others are unexplained. From that table come the V and J calls and clone size; the DNA was used to work out D and trimming. The sample table records about 190,000 clones; around 82% of these occur just once. The ten most abundant clones make up about 5.5% of the sample.

The investigation overall reported the following: The quantity of clinical and demographic metadata differed by source and by participant and was supplied without curation.

The receptor's source is a woman in her fifties or sixties with acute COVID-19. Sequences were obtained from PBMCs or T cells enriched from blood (not recorded which). The chain is assembled from TRBV7-9 and TRBJ1-4; a weak D assignment points to TRBD1 (5 bases agree). The CDR3 protein is CASSAGPGEKLFF. The DNA sequence is given as TGTGCCAGCAGCGCGGGACCGGGGGAAAAACTGTTTTTT.